The next 26 T cell receptor beta chains were all read from a single sample in a study of T cells after yellow fever vaccination. TCRdb passed the 5' RACE reads through MiXCR, listing each CDR3 protein once. Of 200,000 to 300,000 distinct CDR3 sequences detected, approximately 6.8% appear once; the ten largest clones hold 1.1%. The sequenced sample was CD4+ T cells sorted from PBMCs, obtained on the day of the yellow fever booster vaccination. All receptors derive from a young man who received the YFV17D yellow fever vaccine.

This chain connects TRBV12-3 or TRBV12-4 to TRBJ2-1; D perhaps matches TRBD2 (6 bases). Trimming pared 4 bases from V and 12 bases from J, leaving 10 bases between. The CDR3 contains 11 residues. CDR3 region: CASSSGVGQFF. CDR3 DNA sequence: TGTGCCAGCAGTTCGGGAGTCGGGCAGTTCTTC.

The rearrangement links TRBV12-3 or TRBV12-4 to TRBJ1-2, with no clear D. The CDR3 totals 13 residues. The V gene lost 5 bases and the J gene lost 7 bases, with 14 bases spanning the gap. CDR3 nucleotide sequence: TGTGCCAGCAGTCCCCGACCCCTCGGTGGCTACACCTTC. Its protein product is CASSPRPLGGYTF.

In this sample, this clonotype turned up a few times. This chain links TRBV2 with TRBJ2-3; 7 positions match TRBD1. The CDR3 loop spans 14 amino acids. Per germline, CDR1 SNHLY and CDR2 FYNNEI. Trimming took 6 bases from V and 2 from J; bases not matched to a gene: 5. CDR3 in amino acids: CASRRDSITDTQYF. DNA of the CDR3: TGTGCCAGCAGACGGGACAGCATCACAGATACGCAGTATTTT.

This clonotype was seen many times. The V and J genes are TRBV18 and TRBJ2-2; no firm D call. Germline CDR1 and CDR2: KGHSH and LQKENI. Trimming removed 2 bases from V and 5 bases from J, with 6 bases in between. The CDR3 sequence is 13 residues long. CDR3 DNA sequence: TGTGCCAGCTCACCAATGGGAACCGGGGAGCTGTTTTTT. Translation: CASSPMGTGELFF.

This chain joins TRBV19 and TRBJ2-5; D uncertain. Trimming stripped 5 bases from V and 7 bases from J, with 17 bases between. There are 14 residues in the CDR3. Germline loops: CDR1 LNHDA, CDR2 SQIVND (reference sequence). CDR3: CASSPTSSPGTQYF. As DNA, the CDR3 is TGTGCCAGTAGTCCAACGTCGTCCCCGGGGACCCAGTACTTC.

This clonotype has only a few counts. The chain joins TRBV12-3 or TRBV12-4 to TRBJ1-2, with D possibly TRBD1 on 5 matching bases. This CDR3 contains 15 residues. Trimming removed 1 base at V and 2 bases at J, with 11 bases between. CDR3 nucleotides: TGTGCCAGCAGTTTAGGGGGCACTCTAAACTATGGCTACACCTTC. Its protein product is CASSLGGTLNYGYTF.

This clonotype was counted a few times. The rearrangement joins TRBV20-1 to TRBJ1-4; D ambiguous. Germline CDR1 is DFQATT and CDR2 is SNEGSKA (reference sequence). The V end lost 4 bases, the J end lost 5 bases, and 11 bases lay between the germline ends. CDR3 length: 13 amino acids. The CDR3 region has the DNA TGCAGTGCTATTTCCGGAGGGAATGAAAAACTGTTTTTT. Translating gives CSAISGGNEKLFF.

In its sample, this clonotype was seen many times. The chain is built from TRBV29-1 and TRBJ2-5; a weak D match, TRBD1 (5 bases). Germline V lookup: CDR1 SQVTM, CDR2 ANQGSEA. The CDR3 runs 13 residues. The CDR3 DNA follows: TGCACCTCGCGAGACAGTACCGCGGAGACCCAGTACTTC. It specifies CTSRDSTAETQYF.

A few counts support this clonotype. V gene TRBV14 combines with J gene TRBJ1-3, with 7 bases matching TRBD1. Germline V gene sequence: CDR1 SGHDN, CDR2 FVKESK. J was trimmed by 3 bases and V by 3 bases; bases with no gene match: 5. This CDR3 is built from 15 residues. CDR3 region: CASSQRQGFGNTIYF. The CDR3 region has the DNA TGTGCCAGCAGCCAGAGACAGGGTTTTGGAAACACCATATATTTT.

This clonotype was picked up many times. V is TRBV4-3 and J is TRBJ2-7; D remains unclear. Deletions cut 4 bases from V and 2 bases from J, with 15 bases between. CDR1 is LGHNA, CDR2 YSLEER, per germline. CDR3 length: 15 residues. The CDR3 spells CASSPTYGRTYEQYF. The CDR3 region has the DNA TGCGCCAGCAGCCCGACATATGGACGGACCTACGAGCAGTACTTC.

Many counts were recorded for this clonotype. The rearrangement joins TRBV12-3 or TRBV12-4 to TRBJ2-1; no reliable D call. The CDR3 runs to 11 residues. The V and J ends lost 3 bases and 7 bases respectively, with 4 bases between them. The DNA of the CDR3 is TGTGCCAGCAGTTTGCTGAATGAGCAGTTCTTC. Protein: CASSLLNEQFF.

The rearrangement links TRBV3-1 to TRBJ1-2; D gene ambiguous. Germline loops: CDR1 LGHDT, CDR2 YNNKEL (reference sequence). The length of the CDR3 is 15 residues. Trimming removed 4 bases at V and 3 bases at J, with 15 bases between. CDR3 DNA: TGTGCCAGCAGCCCCTTTGGGCTGGTTGACTATGGCTACACCTTC. It specifies CASSPFGLVDYGYTF.

The V and J genes are TRBV6-1 and TRBJ2-5, with D perhaps matching TRBD2 (6 bases). Germline CDR1 is MNHNS and CDR2 is SASEGT. Trimming stripped 6 bases from V and 9 bases from J, with 29 bases between. This CDR3 spans 17 amino acids. This chain's CDR3 is CASSTRQGDLRSLPQYF. CDR3 DNA: TGTGCCAGCAGCACCCGACAAGGGGACTTGCGAAGTTTGCCCCAGTACTTC.

The chain recombines TRBV20-1 with TRBJ2-3, with D maybe TRBD2 (6 bases). The CDR3 has 14 amino acids. The germline CDR1 and CDR2 sequences are DFQATT and SNEGSKA (reference sequence). V lost 3 bases and J lost 0, with 10 bases in between. The chain's CDR3 is CSASKGTSTDTQYF. CDR3 DNA sequence: TGCAGTGCTAGTAAAGGGACTAGCACAGATACGCAGTATTTT.

This clonotype has more than one count but fewer than ten. The chain employs TRBV5-6 and TRBJ1-4; no firm D call. Trimming removed 8 bases at V and 0 bases at J, with 14 bases between. CDR1 is SGHDT, CDR2 YYEEEE, per germline. The CDR3 sequence is 15 residues long. DNA of the CDR3: TGTGCCAGTAGACGGCGGATCCCAACTAATGAAAAACTGTTTTTT. Encoded protein: CASRRRIPTNEKLFF.

The chain joins TRBV12-3 or TRBV12-4 to TRBJ1-1, with a possible D match to TRBD1 (6 bases). Trimming left V 6 bases short and J 3 bases short, with 11 bases between. The CDR3 consists of 13 residues. The CDR3 DNA reads TGTGCCAGCAGACCTACAGGGCACACTGAAGCTTTCTTT. Its protein is CASRPTGHTEAFF.

In this sample, this clonotype turned up a few times. The chain links TRBV7-9 to TRBJ2-5; either TRBD1 or TRBD2 may supply D (5 bases each). Germline V lookup: CDR1 SEHNR, CDR2 FQNEAQ (reference sequence). The V end was cut by 2 bases, the J end by 1 base, with 8 bases between. This CDR3 region has 14 residues. CDR3 loop: CASSLQGPQETQYF. The CDR3 region has the DNA TGTGCCAGCAGCTTACAGGGACCCCAAGAGACCCAGTACTTC.

This clonotype was seen more than once but under ten times. This chain joins TRBV6-5 and TRBJ1-1; perhaps TRBD1 as D (5 bases). Germline V gene sequence: CDR1 MNHEY, CDR2 SVGAGI. The CDR3 loop spans 15 amino acids. Trimming pared 0 bases from V and 11 bases from J, leaving 19 bases between. The CDR3 sequence is CASSYSAGDSRRAFF. DNA of the CDR3: TGTGCCAGCAGTTACTCGGCTGGGGACTCGCGGCGGGCTTTCTTT.

Many counts were recorded for this clonotype. V is TRBV15 and J is TRBJ2-1, with a possible D match to TRBD2 (5 bases). V was clipped by 0 bases and J by 8 bases, with 5 bases between them. The CDR3 runs 12 residues. Germline lookup yields CDR1 LNHNV and CDR2 YYDKDF (reference sequence). CDR3 residues: CATSREGDEQFF. The CDR3 nucleotides read TGTGCCACCAGCAGAGAGGGAGATGAGCAGTTCTTC.

This clonotype appeared a few times. The V call is TRBV28, the J call TRBJ1-2; D is uncertain. The CDR3 sequence is 14 residues long. Deletions cut 0 bases from V and 2 bases from J, with 7 bases between. CDR1 and CDR2 from the germline V gene are MDHEN and SYDVKM. This CDR3 reads CASSLWWQNYGYTF. DNA of the CDR3: TGTGCCAGCAGTTTATGGTGGCAGAACTATGGCTACACCTTC.

Points on this clonotype: A junction end diverges from the germline sequence, so it may reflect a read error. This chain uses TRBV23-1 with TRBJ2-7; 8 bases fit TRBD1. TRBV23-1 is an ORF for which the function is uncertain. This CDR3 is built from 13 residues. DNA for the CDR3: TGCGCCAGCAGTCAAGTTTCGGGCAGGGGGCGCTCCTTC. The encoded protein is CASSQVSGRGRSF.

A few counts support this clonotype. V usage is TRBV6-1 and J usage is TRBJ2-7, with TRBD1 matching 10 bases. The CDR3 covers 15 residues. In germline, CDR1 is MNHNS, CDR2 SASEGT. V shed 3 bases and J 2 bases; nucleotides not matched to a gene: 4. The CDR3 is CASSDIGQGAYEQYF. CDR3 coding DNA: TGTGCCAGCAGTGATATTGGACAGGGGGCCTACGAGCAGTACTTC.

This clonotype was recorded a few times. Here the CDR3 DNA reads TGTGCCAGCTCACCGCGGGGGGCGCGCGCTGAAGCTTTCTTT. It is translated as CASSPRGARAEAFF. The chain is built from TRBV18 and TRBJ1-1; a possible D gene is TRBD1 (6 bases). Germline assignment: CDR1 KGHSH and CDR2 LQKENI. This CDR3 is built from 14 residues. V was pared by 3 bases and J by 6 bases, with 14 bases between.

This clonotype was picked up many times. This chain links TRBV18 with TRBJ2-3, with D hard to call. CDR1 is KGHSH, CDR2 LQKENI, per germline. The length of the CDR3 is 17 residues. V was pared by 3 bases and J by 0 bases, with 16 bases between. This CDR3 reads CASSPPDELKSTDTQYF. In nucleotides, the CDR3 is TGTGCCAGCTCACCCCCGGACGAGTTAAAAAGCACAGATACGCAGTATTTT.

This clonotype was counted many times. J is TRBJ2-4 and V is TRBV20-1; 8 bases agree with TRBD1. V shed 3 bases, J shed 2 bases, and the junction held 15 bases outside the gene matches. Germline assignment: CDR1 DFQATT and CDR2 SNEGSKA (reference sequence). The CDR3 has 18 amino acids. The CDR3 bases are TGCAGTGCTAGGGGTCAGCAGGGGGCATCTGGAACCAAAAACATTCAGTACTTC. Translation: CSARGQQGASGTKNIQYF.

This clonotype has a count of ten or more. This chain joins TRBV6-6 and TRBJ1-3; tentative D call: TRBD1 (5 bases). CDR1 and CDR2 from the germline V gene are MNHNY and SVGAGI (reference sequence). This CDR3 region has 12 residues. V lost 6 bases, J lost 2 bases, and 5 bases lay in between. CDR3 region: CASRGAGNTIYF. The CDR3 DNA is TGTGCCAGCAGGGGGGCTGGAAACACCATATATTTT.